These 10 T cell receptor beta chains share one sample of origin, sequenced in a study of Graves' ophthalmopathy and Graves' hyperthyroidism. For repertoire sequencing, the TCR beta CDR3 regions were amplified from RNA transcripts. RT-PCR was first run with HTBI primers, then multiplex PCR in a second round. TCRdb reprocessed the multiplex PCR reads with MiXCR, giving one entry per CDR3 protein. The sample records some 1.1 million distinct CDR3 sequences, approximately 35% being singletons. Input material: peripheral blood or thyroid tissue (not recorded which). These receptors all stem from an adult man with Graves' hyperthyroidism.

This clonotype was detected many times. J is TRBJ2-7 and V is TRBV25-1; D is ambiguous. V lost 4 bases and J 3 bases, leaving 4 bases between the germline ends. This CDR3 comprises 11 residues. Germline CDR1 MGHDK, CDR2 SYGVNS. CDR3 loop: CASSVIYEQYF. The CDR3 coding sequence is TGTGCCAGCAGTGTGATCTACGAGCAGTACTTC.

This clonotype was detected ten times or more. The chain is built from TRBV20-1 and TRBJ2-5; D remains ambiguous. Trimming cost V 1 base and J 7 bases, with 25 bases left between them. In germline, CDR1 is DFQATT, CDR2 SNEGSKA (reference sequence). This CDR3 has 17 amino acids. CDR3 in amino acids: CSARVDRAEQIDGTQYF. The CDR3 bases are TGCAGTGCTAGAGTCGATAGGGCCGAACAAATTGATGGGACCCAGTACTTC.

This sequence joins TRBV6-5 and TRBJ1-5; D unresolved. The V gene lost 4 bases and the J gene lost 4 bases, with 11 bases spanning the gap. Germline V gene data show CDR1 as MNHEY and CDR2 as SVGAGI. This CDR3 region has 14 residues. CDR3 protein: CASSFERINQPQHF. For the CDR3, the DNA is TGTGCCAGCAGTTTCGAGCGGATAAATCAGCCCCAGCATTTT.

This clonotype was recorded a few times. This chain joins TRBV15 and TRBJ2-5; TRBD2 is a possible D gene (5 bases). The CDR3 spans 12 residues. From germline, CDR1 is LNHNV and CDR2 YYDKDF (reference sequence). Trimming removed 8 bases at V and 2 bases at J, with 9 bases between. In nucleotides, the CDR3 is TGTGCCACCGCGAGGGAGCAAGAGACCCAGTACTTC. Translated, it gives CATAREQETQYF. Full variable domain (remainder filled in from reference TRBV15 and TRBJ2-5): DAMVIQNPRYQVTQFGKPVTLSCSQTLNHNVMYWYQQKSSQAPKLLFHYYDKDFNNEADTPDNFQSRRPNTSFCFLDIRSPGLGDTAMYLCATAREQETQYFGPGTRLLVL.

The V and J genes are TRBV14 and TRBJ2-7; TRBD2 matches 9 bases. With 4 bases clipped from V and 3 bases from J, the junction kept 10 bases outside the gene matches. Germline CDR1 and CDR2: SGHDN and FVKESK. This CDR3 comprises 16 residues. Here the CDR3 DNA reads TGTGCCAGCAGCCCAAGAACTCTAGCGGGGAGCTACGAGCAGTACTTC. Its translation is CASSPRTLAGSYEQYF. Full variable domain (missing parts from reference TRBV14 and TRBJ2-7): EAGVTQFPSHSVIEKGQTVTLRCDPISGHDNLYWYRRVMGKEIKFLLHFVKESKQDESGMPNNRFLAERTGGTYSTLKVQPAELEDSGVYFCASSPRTLAGSYEQYFGPGTRLTVT.

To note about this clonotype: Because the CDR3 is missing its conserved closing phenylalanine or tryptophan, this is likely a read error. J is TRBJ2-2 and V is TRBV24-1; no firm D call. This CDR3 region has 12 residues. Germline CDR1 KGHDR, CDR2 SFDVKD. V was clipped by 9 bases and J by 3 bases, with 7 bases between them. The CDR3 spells CATSEDTGELFS. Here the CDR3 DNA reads TGTGCCACCTCAGAGGACACCGGGGAGCTGTTTTCT.

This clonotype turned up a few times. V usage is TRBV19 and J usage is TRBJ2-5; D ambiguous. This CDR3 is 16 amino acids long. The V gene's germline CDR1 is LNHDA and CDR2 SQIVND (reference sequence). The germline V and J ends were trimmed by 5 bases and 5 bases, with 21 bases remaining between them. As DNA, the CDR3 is TGTGCCAGTAGTGCGACATGGGCTGCCGGGTTGGAGACCCAGTACTTC. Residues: CASSATWAAGLETQYF.

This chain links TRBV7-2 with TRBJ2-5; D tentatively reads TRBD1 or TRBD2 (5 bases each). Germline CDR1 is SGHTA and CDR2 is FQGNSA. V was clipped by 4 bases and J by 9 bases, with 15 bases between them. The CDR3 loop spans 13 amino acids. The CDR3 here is CASSSRTGQPQYF. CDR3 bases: TGTGCCAGCAGCTCCAGGACGGGGCAGCCCCAGTACTTC.

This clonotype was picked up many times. The CDR3 nucleotides are TGCAGCGTTGTTGGGACACTGAACACCGGGGAGCTGTTTTTT. Residues: CSVVGTLNTGELFF. The genes are TRBV29-1 and TRBJ2-2; D perhaps matches TRBD1 (6 bases). In germline, CDR1 is SQVTM, CDR2 ANQGSEA. Trimming took off 4 bases at V and 1 base at J, with 10 bases between the two ends. The CDR3 runs 14 residues.

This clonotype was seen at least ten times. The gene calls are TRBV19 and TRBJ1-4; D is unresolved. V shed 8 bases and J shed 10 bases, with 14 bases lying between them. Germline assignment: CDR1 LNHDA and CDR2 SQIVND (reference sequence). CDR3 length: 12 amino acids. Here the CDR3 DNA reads TGTGCCAGTGCGGGCCTCCCTGGAAAACTGTTTTTT. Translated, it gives CASAGLPGKLFF. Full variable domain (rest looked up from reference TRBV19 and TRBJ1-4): DGGITQSPKYLFRKEGQNVTLSCEQNLNHDAMYWYRQDPGQGLRLIYYSQIVNDFQKGDIAEGYSVSREKKESFPLTVTSAQKNPTAFYLCASAGLPGKLFFGSGTQLSVL.